This section outlines one TCR beta chain sequence together with its context. Its antigen target is currently unknown. Base qualities are not recorded, but no much larger clone differs from it by a single base. After removal of 3 bases from V and 4 bases from J, the junction retains 6 bases not matched to a gene. As encoded in the germline V gene (reference sequence), CDR1 is DFQATT while CDR2 is SNEGSKA. The CDR3 runs 15 residues from the cysteine to the phenylalanine. Only CDR3 DNA is held: 45 bases, read in frame from base 1. Preparation of the library involved PCR. Sequencing was performed on an Illumina HiSeq 2500. To normalize quantification of the TCRbeta repertoire, the TCR libraries were built with molecular barcoding that relied on unique molecular identifiers. TCRdb trimmed public reads at Q25 via fastp, called clones via MiXCR and kept in-frame beta chains. Duplicate CDR3 protein sequences are folded into a single record with the most common DNA and genes. The table for this sample lists about 600,000 distinct CDR3 sequences; roughly a tenth of them were counted only once. About 4.2% of the sample is taken by the ten largest.

This entry comes from a study of T-cell reconstitution after alpha-beta-depleted transplantation in children (dated by TCRdb to about 2016). Broadly, across the study: Using TCR repertoire profiling, the study followed T-cell immune reconstitution in a quantitative way in children after TCRalphabeta/CD19-depleted allogeneic hematopoietic cell transplantation.

The specimen comprised PBMCs from the stem cell graft donor, sampled from the stem cell graft. The rearrangement combines TRBV20-1 with TRBJ2-5; 12 middle bases align to TRBD2. The clonotype was recovered from a human donor who donated a stem cell graft to a child with acute myeloid leukemia. The bases read TGCAGTGCTAGTCTGACTAGCGGGAGAGCAGAGACCCAGTACTTC. Translation gives CSASLTSGRAETQYF.